These 20 T cell receptor beta chains came from one sample sequenced in a study of T-cell reconstitution after alpha-beta-depleted transplantation in children. Unique molecular identifiers featured in how the TCRbeta library was prepared. TCRdb processed the PCR reads anew with MiXCR; each CDR3 protein has one entry. The sample has about 980,000 distinct CDR3 sequences, around 30% seen once. Material: PBMCs, mostly from graft donor cells, obtained 360 days after TCRalphabeta/CD19-depleted stem cell transplant. Source of these receptors: a boy under two years old who had a stem cell transplant for SCID, so the T cells may come from the graft donor.

The chain joins TRBV6-5 to TRBJ2-5, with 7 bases fitting TRBD1. Germline assignment: CDR1 MNHEY and CDR2 SVGAGI. The CDR3 spans 14 residues. The V and J ends lost 0 bases and 7 bases, in that order; junction bases with no gene match: 5. Written as DNA, the CDR3 is TGTGCCAGCAGTTACTCGAACAGGGGAGCGACCCAGTACTTC. Its translation is CASSYSNRGATQYF.

This rearrangement joins TRBV7-9 to TRBJ2-1, with D perhaps TRBD2 (5 bases). The CDR3 sequence is 15 residues long. The V gene's germline CDR1 is SEHNR and CDR2 FQNEAQ (reference sequence). V was clipped by 6 bases and J by 8 bases, with 20 bases between them. This CDR3 is CASRILAEAGDEQFF. In DNA form, the CDR3 reads TGTGCCAGCAGAATCCTGGCCGAGGCCGGGGATGAGCAGTTCTTC.

This clonotype has more than one count but fewer than ten. The rearrangement links TRBV29-1 to TRBJ2-7, with TRBD1 matching over 9 bases. Unmatched junction bases numbered 7, after V lost 4 bases and J lost 0 bases. Germline CDR1 reads SQVTM; CDR2 reads ANQGSEA. This CDR3 is 15 amino acids long. CDR3: CSVGWGDRVSYEQYF. The CDR3 nucleotides read TGCAGCGTTGGATGGGGGGACAGGGTCTCCTACGAGCAGTACTTC.

This clonotype was detected only a few times. J is TRBJ2-5 and V is TRBV27; TRBD2 matches 8 bases. Trimming took 3 bases from V and 2 from J; bases not matched to a gene: 8. Germline CDR1 reads MNHEY; CDR2 reads SMNVEV (reference sequence). This CDR3 is built from 16 residues. The CDR3 DNA is TGTGCCAGCAGTTTGATAGCGGGGTCGATTCAAGAGACCCAGTACTTC. Its protein is CASSLIAGSIQETQYF.

This sequence joins TRBV15 and TRBJ1-6; 10 nucleotides line up with TRBD1. Looked up from germline, CDR1 is LNHNV and CDR2 is YYDKDF (reference sequence). The CDR3 length is 15 residues. V shed 0 bases, J shed 11 bases, and the junction held 4 bases outside the gene matches. The CDR3 DNA sequence: TGTGCCACCAGCAGAGATCGGGGGACAGGGGCACCCCTCCACTTT. Translating it yields CATSRDRGTGAPLHF.

The gene calls are TRBV15 and TRBJ1-1, with D perhaps matching TRBD1 (6 bases). V lost 5 bases, J lost 1 base, and 8 bases lay in between. From germline, CDR1 is LNHNV and CDR2 YYDKDF (reference sequence). The CDR3 consists of 13 residues. For the CDR3, the DNA is TGTGCCACCAGCTCAGGGGAGAACACTGAAGCTTTCTTT. Translation gives CATSSGENTEAFF.

This clonotype has more than one count but fewer than ten. The rearrangement joins TRBV4-1 to TRBJ1-2, with a weak D call TRBD1 (6 bases). With 2 bases removed from V and 0 bases from J, the gap between germline ends came to 16 bases. The CDR3 is 17 amino acids. Germline V gene sequence: CDR1 MGHRA, CDR2 YSYEKL. The CDR3 DNA reads as TGCGCCAGCAGCCAACCTACTAACAGGGAGCCTAACTATGGCTACACCTTC. Its protein is CASSQPTNREPNYGYTF.

In this sample, this clonotype turned up a few times. V usage is TRBV5-1 and J usage is TRBJ2-2; 8 nucleotides line up with TRBD2. V shed 5 bases, J shed 4 bases, and the junction held 4 bases outside the gene matches. Germline V gene lookup returns CDR1 SGHRS and CDR2 YFSETQ. This CDR3 is 14 amino acids long. CDR3 coding DNA: TGCGCCAGCAGAGCTAGCGGGCTCACCGGGGAGCTGTTTTTT. It is translated as CASRASGLTGELFF.

This clonotype was found a few times. CDR3 sequence reads: CASSSYYDLLNTDTQYF. CDR3 bases: TGTGCCAGCAGTTCCTATTATGACCTCTTAAACACAGATACGCAGTATTTT. This rearrangement joins TRBV27 to TRBJ2-3; D call uncertain. Germline V lookup: CDR1 MNHEY, CDR2 SMNVEV (reference sequence). The CDR3 contains 17 residues. V dropped 4 bases and J dropped 2 bases, with 19 bases sitting between them.

The chain combines TRBV9 with TRBJ2-1; tentative D call: TRBD2 (6 bases). The V and J ends lost 0 bases and 3 bases respectively, with 16 bases between them. The CDR3 has 17 amino acids. The germline gives CDR1 SGDLS, CDR2 YYNGEE. CDR3 residues: CASSVGTRDFRYNEQFF. The DNA of the CDR3 is TGTGCCAGCAGCGTAGGAACCCGGGACTTCCGCTACAATGAGCAGTTCTTC.

This chain's CDR3 is CASSLVRGGVGYTF. The CDR3 nucleotides read TGTGCCAGCAGCTTAGTCAGGGGAGGTGTTGGCTACACCTTC. This chain uses TRBV11-2 with TRBJ1-2; a weak D match, TRBD1 (6 bases). V was clipped by 1 base and J by 7 bases, with 13 bases between them. This CDR3 spans 14 amino acids. Germline values: CDR1 SGHAT, CDR2 FQNNGV.

The chain carries TRBV4-1 and TRBJ2-3; D is uncertain. The CDR3 runs 14 residues. The V end was cut by 0 bases, the J end by 6 bases, with 10 bases between. The germline V gene encodes CDR1 MGHRA and CDR2 YSYEKL. CDR3 region: CASSQDSRADTQYF. The CDR3 DNA is TGCGCCAGCAGCCAAGATTCTAGAGCCGATACGCAGTATTTT.

The CDR3 DNA sequence: TGTGCCAGCAGCTCCTACGGCGTCTATGGCTACACCTTC. It specifies CASSSYGVYGYTF. The V and J genes are TRBV7-8 and TRBJ1-2; D unresolved. The ends were cut back, 4 bases at V and 4 bases at J, with 10 bases in the middle. CDR3 length: 13 residues. Germline V lookup: CDR1 SGHVS, CDR2 FQNEAQ.

This clonotype was observed many times. The chain is built from TRBV2 and TRBJ1-4; perhaps TRBD1 as D (5 bases). The V end was cut by 3 bases, the J end by 4 bases, with 9 bases between. Germline values: CDR1 SNHLY, CDR2 FYNNEI. The length of the CDR3 is 14 residues. The CDR3 sequence is CASSDVGGNEKLFF. DNA of the CDR3: TGTGCCAGCAGTGATGTGGGGGGTAATGAAAAACTGTTTTTT.

The V and J genes are TRBV29-1 and TRBJ2-5; the D is unclear. There are 17 residues in the CDR3. Germline values: CDR1 SQVTM, CDR2 ANQGSEA. V lost 0 bases, J lost 5 bases, and 22 bases lay in between. The CDR3 region has the DNA TGCAGCGTTGAAGATCTAGGGCTCCCTAAGGGTGGGGAGACCCAGTACTTC. It yields the protein CSVEDLGLPKGGETQYF.

Details on this clonotype: Here the CDR3 omits its conserved ending phenylalanine or tryptophan, so a read error is the likely source. This chain joins TRBV12-3 or TRBV12-4 and TRBJ1-1, with 7 bases aligning to TRBD1. The J segment lost 1 base and the V segment lost 6 bases, leaving 8 bases of the junction unmatched. There are 15 residues in the CDR3. The CDR3 sequence is CASRPGQPPNTEAFY. DNA of the CDR3: TGTGCCAGCAGGCCGGGACAGCCGCCGAACACTGAAGCTTTCTAT.

This clonotype has more than one count but fewer than ten. The chain links TRBV5-1 to TRBJ2-1; D is unclear. V lost 4 bases and J 0 bases, leaving 14 bases between the germline ends. The germline V gene has CDR1 SGHRS and CDR2 YFSETQ. The CDR3 contains 16 residues. The CDR3 nucleotides are TGCGCCAGCAGCCCCCTAGTAGGGAACTCCTACAATGAGCAGTTCTTC. It yields the protein CASSPLVGNSYNEQFF.

The genes are TRBV15 and TRBJ1-5; D gene uncertain. This CDR3 spans 15 amino acids. CDR1 LNHNV and CDR2 YYDKDF come from the germline V gene (reference sequence). V was pared by 0 bases and J by 6 bases, with 12 bases between. The CDR3 is CATSRDKAGSQPQHF. As DNA, the CDR3 is TGTGCCACCAGCAGAGATAAGGCGGGTTCTCAGCCCCAGCATTTT.

This chain connects TRBV11-2 to TRBJ2-3, with 12 bases fitting TRBD2. The CDR3 contains 18 residues. V shed 5 bases and J 3 bases; nucleotides not matched to a gene: 12. Germline V gene data show CDR1 as SGHAT and CDR2 as FQNNGV. For the CDR3, the DNA is TGTGCCAGCAGCCCTGGGGCTAGCGGGGGGGCGGATACAGATACGCAGTATTTT. Amino acid sequence: CASSPGASGGADTDTQYF.

This clonotype occurred once. This chain joins TRBV12-3 or TRBV12-4 and TRBJ1-3; D is uncertain. Trimming left V 6 bases short and J 0 bases short, with 9 bases between. The length of the CDR3 is 14 residues. The CDR3 is CASRIHDSGNTIYF. The CDR3 DNA is TGTGCCAGCAGGATACACGACTCTGGAAACACCATATATTTT.